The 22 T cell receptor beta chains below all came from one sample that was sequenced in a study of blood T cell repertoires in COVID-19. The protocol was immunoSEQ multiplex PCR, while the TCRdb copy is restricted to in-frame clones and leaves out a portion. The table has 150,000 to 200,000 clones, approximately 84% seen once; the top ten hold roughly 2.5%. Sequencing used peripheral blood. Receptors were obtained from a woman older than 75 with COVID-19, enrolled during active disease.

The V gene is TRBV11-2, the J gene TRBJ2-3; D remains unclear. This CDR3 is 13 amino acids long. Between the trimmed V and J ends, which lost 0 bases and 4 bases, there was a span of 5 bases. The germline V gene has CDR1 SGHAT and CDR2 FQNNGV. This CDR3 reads CASSLEGADTQYF. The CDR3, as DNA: TGTGCCAGCAGCTTAGAAGGAGCAGATACGCAGTATTTT.

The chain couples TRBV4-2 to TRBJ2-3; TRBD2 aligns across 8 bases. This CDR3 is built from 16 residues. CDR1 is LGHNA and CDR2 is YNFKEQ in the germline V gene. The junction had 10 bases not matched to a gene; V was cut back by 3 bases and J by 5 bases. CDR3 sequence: CASSHISGGAIDTQYF. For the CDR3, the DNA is TGTGCCAGCAGCCACATATCCGGGGGGGCCATAGATACGCAGTATTTT.

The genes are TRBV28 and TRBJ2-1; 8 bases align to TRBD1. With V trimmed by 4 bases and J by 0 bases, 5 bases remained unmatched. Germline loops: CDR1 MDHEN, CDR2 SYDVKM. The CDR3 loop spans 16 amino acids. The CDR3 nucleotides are TGTGCCAGCAGTTCCTCCGGGACAGGCTCCTACAATGAGCAGTTCTTC. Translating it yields CASSSSGTGSYNEQFF.

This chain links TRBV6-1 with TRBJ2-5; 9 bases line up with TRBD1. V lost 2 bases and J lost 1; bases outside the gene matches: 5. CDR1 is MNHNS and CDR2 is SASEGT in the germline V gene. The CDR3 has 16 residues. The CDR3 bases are TGTGCCAGCAGTGAACTCGGGACAGGGATCCAAGAGACCCAGTACTTC. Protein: CASSELGTGIQETQYF.

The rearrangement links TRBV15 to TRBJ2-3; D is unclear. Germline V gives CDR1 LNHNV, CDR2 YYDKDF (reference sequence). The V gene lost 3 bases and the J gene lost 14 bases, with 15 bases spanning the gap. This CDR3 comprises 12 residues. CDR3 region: CATSSSGGGPYF. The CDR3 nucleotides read TGTGCCACCAGCAGCTCAGGTGGTGGGCCGTATTTT.

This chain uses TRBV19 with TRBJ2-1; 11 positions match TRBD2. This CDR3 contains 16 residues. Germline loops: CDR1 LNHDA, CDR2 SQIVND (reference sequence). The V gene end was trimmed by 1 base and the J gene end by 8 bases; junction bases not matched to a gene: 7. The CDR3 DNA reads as TGTGCCAGTAGTATAGGGCTAGCGGGAGGAGTGGATGAGCAGTTCTTC. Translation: CASSIGLAGGVDEQFF.

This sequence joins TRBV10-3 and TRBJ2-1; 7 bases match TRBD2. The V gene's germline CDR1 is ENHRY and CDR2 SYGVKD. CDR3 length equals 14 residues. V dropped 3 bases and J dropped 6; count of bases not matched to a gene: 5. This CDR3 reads CAISEGREINEQFF. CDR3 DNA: TGTGCCATCAGTGAAGGGCGGGAGATCAATGAGCAGTTCTTC.

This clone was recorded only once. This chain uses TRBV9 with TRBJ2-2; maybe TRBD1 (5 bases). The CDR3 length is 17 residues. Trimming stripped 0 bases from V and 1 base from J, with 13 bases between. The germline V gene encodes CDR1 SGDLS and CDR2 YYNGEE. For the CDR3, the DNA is TGTGCCAGCAGCGTAGAGGTTTGGGGCCAGAACACCGGGGAGCTGTTTTTT. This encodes CASSVEVWGQNTGELFF.

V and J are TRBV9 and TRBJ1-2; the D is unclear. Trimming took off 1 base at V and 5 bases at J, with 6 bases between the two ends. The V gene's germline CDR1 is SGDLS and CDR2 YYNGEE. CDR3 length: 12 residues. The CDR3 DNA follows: TGTGCCAGCAGCGTATCCGGGTATGGCTACACCTTC. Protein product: CASSVSGYGYTF. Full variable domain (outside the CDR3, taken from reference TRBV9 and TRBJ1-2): DSGVTQTPKHLITATGQRVTLRCSPRSGDLSVYWYQQSLDQGLQFLIQYYNGEERAKGNILERFSAQQFPDLHSELNLSSLELGDSALYFCASSVSGYGYTFGSGTRLTVV.

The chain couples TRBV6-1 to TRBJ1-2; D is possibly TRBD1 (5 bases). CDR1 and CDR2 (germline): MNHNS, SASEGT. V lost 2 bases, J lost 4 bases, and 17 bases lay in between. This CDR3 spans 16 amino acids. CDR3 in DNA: TGTGCCAGCAGTGAAATGGGGTCGACAGCGCTCTATGGCTACACCTTC. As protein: CASSEMGSTALYGYTF.

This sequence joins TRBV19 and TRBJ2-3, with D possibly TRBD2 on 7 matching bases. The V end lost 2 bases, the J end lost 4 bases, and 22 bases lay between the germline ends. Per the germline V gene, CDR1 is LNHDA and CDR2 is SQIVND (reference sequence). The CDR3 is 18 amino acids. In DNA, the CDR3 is TGTGCCAGTAGTATATTGGCTACGTGGGGGGGCCGCGCAGATACGCAGTATTTT. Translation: CASSILATWGGRADTQYF.

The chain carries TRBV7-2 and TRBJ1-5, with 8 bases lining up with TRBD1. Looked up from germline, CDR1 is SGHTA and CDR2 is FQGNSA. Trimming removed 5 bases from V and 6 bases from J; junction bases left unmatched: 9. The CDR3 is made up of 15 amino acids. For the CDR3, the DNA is TGTGCCAGCAGCCCGGACAGGGTAGGGCTTCAGCCCCAGCATTTT. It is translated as CASSPDRVGLQPQHF. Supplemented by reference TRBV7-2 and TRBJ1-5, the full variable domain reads GAGVSQSPSNKVTEKGKDVELRCDPISGHTALYWYRQSLGQGLEFLIYFQGNSAPDKSGLPSDRFSAERTGGSVSTLTIQRTQQEDSAVYLCASSPDRVGLQPQHFGDGTRLSIL.

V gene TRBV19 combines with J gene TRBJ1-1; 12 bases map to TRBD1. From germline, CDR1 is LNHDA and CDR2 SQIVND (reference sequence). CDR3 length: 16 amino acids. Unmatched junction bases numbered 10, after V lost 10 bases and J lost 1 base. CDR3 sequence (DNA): TGTGCCACCTGGGACAGGGGGCAAGGAGGGAACACTGAAGCTTTCTTT. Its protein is CATWDRGQGGNTEAFF.

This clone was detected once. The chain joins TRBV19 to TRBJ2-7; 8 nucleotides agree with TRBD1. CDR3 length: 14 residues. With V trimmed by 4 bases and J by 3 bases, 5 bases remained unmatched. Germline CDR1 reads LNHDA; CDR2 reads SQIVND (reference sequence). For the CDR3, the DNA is TGTGCCAGTAGTAGGACAGGGATCGGCTACGAGCAGTACTTC. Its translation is CASSRTGIGYEQYF.

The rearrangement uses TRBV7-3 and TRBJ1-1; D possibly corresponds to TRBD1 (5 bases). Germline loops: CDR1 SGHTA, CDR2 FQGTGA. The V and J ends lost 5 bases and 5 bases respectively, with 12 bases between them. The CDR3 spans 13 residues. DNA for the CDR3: TGTGCCAGCAGCCAAAGGGGAAGGACTGAAGCTTTCTTT. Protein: CASSQRGRTEAFF.

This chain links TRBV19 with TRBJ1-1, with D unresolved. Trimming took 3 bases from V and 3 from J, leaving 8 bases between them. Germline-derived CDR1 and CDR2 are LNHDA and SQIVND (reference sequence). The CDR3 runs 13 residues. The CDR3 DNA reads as TGTGCCAGTAGTATGCGGAGGGACACTGAAGCTTTCTTT. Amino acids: CASSMRRDTEAFF.

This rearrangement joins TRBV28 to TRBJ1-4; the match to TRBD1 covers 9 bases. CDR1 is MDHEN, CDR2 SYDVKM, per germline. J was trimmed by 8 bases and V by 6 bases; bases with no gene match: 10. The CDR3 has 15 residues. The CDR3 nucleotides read TGTGCCAGCAGCTTACAGGGGGCAGGAGGGGAAAAACTGTTTTTT. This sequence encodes CASSLQGAGGEKLFF.

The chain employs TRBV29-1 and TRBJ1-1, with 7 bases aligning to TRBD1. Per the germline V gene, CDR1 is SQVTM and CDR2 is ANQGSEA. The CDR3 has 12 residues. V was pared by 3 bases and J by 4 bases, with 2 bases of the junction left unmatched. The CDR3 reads CSVDPGGTEAFF. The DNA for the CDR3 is TGCAGCGTTGATCCAGGGGGCACTGAAGCTTTCTTT.

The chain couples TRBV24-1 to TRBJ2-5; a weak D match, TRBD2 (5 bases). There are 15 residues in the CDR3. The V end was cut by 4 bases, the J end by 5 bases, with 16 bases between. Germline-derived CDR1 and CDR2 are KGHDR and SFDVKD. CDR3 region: CATSEVRLGEETQYF. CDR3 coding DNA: TGTGCCACCAGTGAGGTTAGATTGGGAGAGGAGACCCAGTACTTC.

The CDR3 coding sequence is TGTGCCAGCAGCTTAGATCGGTACAGGGAATACAATGAGCAGTTCTTC. Protein sequence: CASSLDRYREYNEQFF. V gene TRBV11-2 combines with J gene TRBJ2-1; a possible D gene is TRBD1 (6 bases). This CDR3 has 16 residues. The ends were cut back, 0 bases at V and 4 bases at J, with 13 bases in the middle. The germline CDR1 and CDR2 sequences are SGHAT and FQNNGV. Looking up the rest from reference TRBV11-2 and TRBJ2-1 gives the full variable domain: EAGVAQSPRYKIIEKRQSVAFWCNPISGHATLYWYQQILGQGPKLLIQFQNNGVVDDSQLPKDRFSAERLKGVDSTLKIQPAKLEDSAVYLCASSLDRYREYNEQFFGPGTRLTVL.

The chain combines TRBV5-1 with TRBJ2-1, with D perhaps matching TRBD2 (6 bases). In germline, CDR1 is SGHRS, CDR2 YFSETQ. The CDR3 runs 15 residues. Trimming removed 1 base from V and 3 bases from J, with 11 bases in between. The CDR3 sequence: CASSLPGANYNEQFF. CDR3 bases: TGCGCCAGCAGCTTGCCGGGAGCTAACTACAATGAGCAGTTCTTC. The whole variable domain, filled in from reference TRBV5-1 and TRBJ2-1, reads KAGVTQTPRYLIKTRGQQVTLSCSPISGHRSVSWYQQTPGQGLQFLFEYFSETQRNKGNFPGRFSGRQFSNSRSEMNVSTLELGDSALYLCASSLPGANYNEQFFGPGTRLTVL.

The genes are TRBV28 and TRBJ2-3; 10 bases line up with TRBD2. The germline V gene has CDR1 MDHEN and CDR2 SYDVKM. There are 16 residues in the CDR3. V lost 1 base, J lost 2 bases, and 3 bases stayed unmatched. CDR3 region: CASSLFGTSVTDTQYF. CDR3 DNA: TGTGCCAGCAGTTTATTTGGGACTAGCGTCACAGATACGCAGTATTTT.